The 13 T cell receptor beta chains listed next were all sequenced from one sample in a study of Graves' ophthalmopathy and Graves' hyperthyroidism. The study amplified TCR beta CDR3 regions using RNA transcripts. First-round RT-PCR relied on HTBI primers, and a second-round multiplex PCR came next. TCRdb re-derived calls from the multiplex PCR reads in MiXCR, one entry per CDR3 protein. The sample has about 220,000 distinct CDR3 sequences, 20% to 25% seen once. The sample comprised peripheral blood. These receptors were taken from a woman between 45 and 60 years old with Graves' ophthalmopathy.

Only a few counts were recorded for this clonotype. The J gene is TRBJ2-5, the V gene TRBV3-1; no clear D. Trimming stripped 7 bases from V and 5 bases from J, with 8 bases between. There are 11 residues in the CDR3. Germline-derived CDR1 and CDR2 are LGHDT and YNNKEL (reference sequence). This chain's CDR3 is CASIGRETQYF. CDR3 coding DNA: TGTGCCAGCATCGGGCGTGAGACCCAGTACTTC.

This clonotype has at least ten counts. As DNA, the CDR3 is TGCAGCGTTGTGGGCAGGGACTCCTACGAGCAGTACTTC. Translated: CSVVGRDSYEQYF. V is TRBV29-1 and J is TRBJ2-7; a weak D match, TRBD1 (5 bases). Germline CDR1 SQVTM, CDR2 ANQGSEA. The CDR3 loop spans 13 amino acids. V dropped 4 bases and J dropped 0 bases, with 10 bases sitting between them.

This clonotype occurred once. The rearrangement uses TRBV15 and TRBJ1-1; D unresolved. V gave up 8 bases and J gave up 6 bases, with 7 bases separating them. The CDR3 sequence is 10 residues long. The germline gives CDR1 LNHNV, CDR2 YYDKDF (reference sequence). CDR3 coding DNA: TGTGCCACCGGGGAAGCTGAAGCTTTCTTT. Protein sequence: CATGEAEAFF. The entire variable domain, with the rest obtained from reference TRBV15 and TRBJ1-1, is as follows: DAMVIQNPRYQVTQFGKPVTLSCSQTLNHNVMYWYQQKSSQAPKLLFHYYDKDFNNEADTPDNFQSRRPNTSFCFLDIRSPGLGDTAMYLCATGEAEAFFGQGTRLTVV.

This clonotype showed up many times. The chain employs TRBV4-1 and TRBJ2-4, with a tentative D call TRBD2 (6 bases). Looked up from germline, CDR1 is MGHRA and CDR2 is YSYEKL. V shed 0 bases and J shed 8 bases, with 8 bases lying between them. This CDR3 spans 13 amino acids. In nucleotides, the CDR3 is TGCGCCAGCAGCCAAGATACGGGGGACATTCAGTACTTC. The encoded protein is CASSQDTGDIQYF.

This sequence joins TRBV24-1 and TRBJ2-2; 9 positions match TRBD2. CDR1 and CDR2 from the germline V gene are KGHDR and SFDVKD. The V and J ends lost 6 bases and 4 bases, in that order; junction bases with no gene match: 11. The CDR3 has 17 residues. The CDR3 loop reads CATSNPGSGSFTGELFF. The CDR3 coding sequence is TGTGCCACCAGTAATCCTGGTAGCGGGAGTTTCACCGGGGAGCTGTTTTTT.

This clonotype was observed at least ten times. The rearrangement joins TRBV24-1 to TRBJ2-2, with D hard to call. V lost 0 bases and J 6 bases, leaving 13 bases between the germline ends. The CDR3 contains 16 residues. CDR1 is KGHDR and CDR2 is SFDVKD in the germline V gene. In DNA, the CDR3 is TGTGCCACCAGTGATTTGGCCACCCACAAGGCCGGGGAGCTGTTTTTT. Translated, it gives CATSDLATHKAGELFF.

This clonotype was seen a single time. The J gene is TRBJ2-7, the V gene TRBV6-2 or TRBV6-3; D is unresolved. Per germline, CDR1 MNHEY and CDR2 SVGEGT. CDR3 length: 13 residues. Trimming cost V 6 bases and J 5 bases, with 14 bases left between them. The CDR3: CASSLPRVNEQYF. The CDR3 DNA reads TGTGCCAGCAGCCTCCCACGGGTCAACGAGCAGTACTTC.

The rearrangement uses TRBV4-2 and TRBJ2-7; D assignment may be TRBD1 or TRBD2 (5 bases each). Trimming cost V 0 bases and J 6 bases, with 15 bases left between them. The germline V gene encodes CDR1 LGHNA and CDR2 YNFKEQ. This CDR3 is built from 15 residues. CDR3 DNA sequence: TGTGCCAGCAGCCAAGAGTTTCGGGGCATCGGCGAGCAGTACTTC. This gives the protein CASSQEFRGIGEQYF.

The chain uses TRBV5-6 and TRBJ2-5, with 9 nucleotides matching TRBD2. Germline lookup yields CDR1 SGHDT and CDR2 YYEEEE. The ends lost 1 base at V and 1 base at J; junction bases unmatched: 2. The CDR3 runs to 15 residues. The CDR3: CASSLPAGGQETQYF. The CDR3 DNA reads as TGTGCCAGCAGCTTGCCAGCGGGAGGCCAAGAGACCCAGTACTTC.

The chain joins TRBV4-1 to TRBJ2-2; weak D call: TRBD1 (5 bases). The CDR3 length is 18 residues. V gave up 5 bases and J gave up 4 bases, with 23 bases separating them. Germline V gene sequence: CDR1 MGHRA, CDR2 YSYEKL. The CDR3: CASSRREVRQGRTGELFF. CDR3 bases: TGCGCCAGCAGCAGACGAGAAGTGAGGCAGGGTCGCACCGGGGAGCTGTTTTTT.

The chain links TRBV25-1 to TRBJ1-2, with TRBD1 as a possible D gene (5 bases). This CDR3 comprises 11 residues. V was cut by 11 bases and J by 5 bases, with 12 bases left in between. Germline CDR1 reads MGHDK; CDR2 reads SYGVNS. The CDR3: CAAKGLYGYTF. The CDR3 nucleotides read TGTGCCGCTAAGGGGTTGTATGGCTACACCTTC.

V is TRBV28 and J is TRBJ2-2; 12 nucleotides line up with TRBD1. Looked up from germline, CDR1 is MDHEN and CDR2 is SYDVKM. The V and J ends lost 10 bases and 4 bases, in that order; junction bases with no gene match: 7. This CDR3 region has 15 residues. The CDR3 DNA follows: TGTGCCACCGTGGGGACAGGGGGCATCACCGGGGAGCTGTTTTTT. It is translated as CATVGTGGITGELFF.

Many counts were recorded for this clonotype. V gene TRBV12-3 or TRBV12-4 combines with J gene TRBJ2-7; D uncertain. The CDR3 is 12 amino acids. The V gene lost 5 bases and the J gene lost 3 bases, with 8 bases spanning the gap. The CDR3 DNA sequence: TGTGCCAGCAGTACTCTGGTCTACGAGCAGTACTTC. Its translation is CASSTLVYEQYF.